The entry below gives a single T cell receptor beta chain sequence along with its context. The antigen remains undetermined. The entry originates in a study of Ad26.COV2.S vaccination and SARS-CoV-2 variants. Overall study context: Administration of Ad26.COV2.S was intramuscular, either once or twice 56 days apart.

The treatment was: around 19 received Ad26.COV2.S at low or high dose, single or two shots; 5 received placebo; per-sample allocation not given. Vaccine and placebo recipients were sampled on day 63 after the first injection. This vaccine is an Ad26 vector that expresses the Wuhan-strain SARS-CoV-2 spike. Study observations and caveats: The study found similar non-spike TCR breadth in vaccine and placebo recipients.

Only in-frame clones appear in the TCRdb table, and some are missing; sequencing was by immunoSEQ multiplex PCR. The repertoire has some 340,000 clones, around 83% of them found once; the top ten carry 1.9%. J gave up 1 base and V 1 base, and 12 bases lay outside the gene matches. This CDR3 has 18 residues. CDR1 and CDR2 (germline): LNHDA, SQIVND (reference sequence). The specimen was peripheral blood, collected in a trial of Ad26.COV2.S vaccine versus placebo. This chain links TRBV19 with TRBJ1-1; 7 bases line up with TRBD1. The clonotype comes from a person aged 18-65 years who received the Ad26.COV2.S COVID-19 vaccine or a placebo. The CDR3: CASSIAPRGQPGNTEAFF. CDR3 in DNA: TGTGCCAGTAGTATAGCCCCGAGGGGGCAACCGGGGAACACTGAAGCTTTCTTT.